The rows below give T cell receptor beta chains drawn from one sample of a study of neurological immune-mediated disorders. TCRdb re-called the 5' RACE reads through MiXCR, storing one row per CDR3 protein. Of under 80,000 distinct CDR3 sequences listed, roughly 4.8% are singletons. Input material: PBMCs. The receptors come from a woman in her fifties or sixties with multiple sclerosis. CDR3s include the opening cysteine and the closing phenylalanine or tryptophan. D genes are given only for firm matches. Size tells how often a clone was seen, or its class if it is expanded.

clone size	V gene	D gene	J gene	CDR3 DNA	CDR3 protein
many	TRBV12-5	.	TRBJ2-5	TGTGCTAGTGGTTCCTCACTCGCCCGGACCCAGTACTTC	CASGSSLARTQYF
many	TRBV12-3/TRBV12-4	TRBD1	TRBJ2-7	TGTGCCAGCAGTTCCCGTTACAGGGGTCGAGAGCAGTACTTC	CASSSRYRGREQYF
many	TRBV9	TRBD1	TRBJ1-2	TGTGCCAGCAGCGCATCACCGGACAGGGTAATAGAAGGCTACACCTTC	CASSASPDRVIEGYTF
many	TRBV14	.	TRBJ2-1	TGTGCCAGCAGCCGCCGAGGAGGGTTGGGATACAATGAGCAGTTCTTC	CASSRRGGLGYNEQFF
many	TRBV4-1	.	TRBJ1-3	TGCGCCAGCAGCCACTCTGGAAACACCATATATTTT	CASSHSGNTIYF
many	TRBV27	.	TRBJ2-3	TGTGCCAGCAGTTTATTGATCGGGGGAGCAGATACGCAGTATTTT	CASSLLIGGADTQYF
many	TRBV12-3/TRBV12-4	.	TRBJ1-4	TGTGCCAGCAGTCGTGCTCCGGGAAAACTGTTTTTT	CASSRAPGKLFF
many	TRBV6-5	TRBD1	TRBJ1-5	TGTGCCAGCAGTAAAGGGGGCGATTATCAGCCCCAGCATTTT	CASSKGGDYQPQHF
many	TRBV12-3/TRBV12-4	.	TRBJ2-3	TGTGCCAGCAGCCACGCCCAGGGGACAGATACGCAGTATTTT	CASSHAQGTDTQYF
many	TRBV7-9	.	TRBJ1-2	TGTGCCAGCAGCTACACAGGACCCTATGGCTACACCTTC	CASSYTGPYGYTF